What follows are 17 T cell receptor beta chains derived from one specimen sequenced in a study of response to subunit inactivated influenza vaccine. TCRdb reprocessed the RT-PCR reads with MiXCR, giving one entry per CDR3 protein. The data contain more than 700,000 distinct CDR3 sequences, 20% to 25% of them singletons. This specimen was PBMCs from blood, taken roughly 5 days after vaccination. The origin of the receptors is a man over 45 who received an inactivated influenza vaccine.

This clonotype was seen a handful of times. CDR3 coding DNA: TGCAGTGCTAGAACAATTCGAGCGGGAATTGGAAACACCATATATTTT. This translates into CSARTIRAGIGNTIYF. J is TRBJ1-3 and V is TRBV20-1, with unresolved D. CDR1 and CDR2 from the germline V gene are DFQATT and SNEGSKA (reference sequence). The CDR3 extends over 16 amino acids. Trimming pared 2 bases from V and 3 bases from J, leaving 17 bases between.

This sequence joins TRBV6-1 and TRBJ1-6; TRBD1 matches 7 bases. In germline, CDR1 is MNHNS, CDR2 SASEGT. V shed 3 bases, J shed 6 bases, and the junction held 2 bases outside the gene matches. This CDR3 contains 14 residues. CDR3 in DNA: TGTGCCAGCAGTGATACAGGGGCTAATTCACCCCTCCACTTT. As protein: CASSDTGANSPLHF.

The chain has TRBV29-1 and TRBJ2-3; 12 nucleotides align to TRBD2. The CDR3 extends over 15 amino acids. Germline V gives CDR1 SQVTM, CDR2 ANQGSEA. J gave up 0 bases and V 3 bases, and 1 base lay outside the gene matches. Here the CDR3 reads CSVDGTSGSTDTQYF. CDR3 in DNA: TGCAGCGTTGATGGGACTAGCGGGAGCACAGATACGCAGTATTTT.

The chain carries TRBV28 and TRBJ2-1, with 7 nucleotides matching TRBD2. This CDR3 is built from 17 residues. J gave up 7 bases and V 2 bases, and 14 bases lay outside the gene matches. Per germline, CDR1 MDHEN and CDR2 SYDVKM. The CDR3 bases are TGTGCCAGCAGTTTAACCTCCCTAGCGGCCCGGAGGAATGAGCAGTTCTTC. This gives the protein CASSLTSLAARRNEQFF.

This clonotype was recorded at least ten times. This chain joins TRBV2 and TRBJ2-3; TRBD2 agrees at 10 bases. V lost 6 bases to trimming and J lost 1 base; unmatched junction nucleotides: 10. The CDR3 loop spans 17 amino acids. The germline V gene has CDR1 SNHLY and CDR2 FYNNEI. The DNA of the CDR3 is TGTGCCAGCAGGACGGCTAGCGGGGGTGGGGGCACAGATACGCAGTATTTT. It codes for CASRTASGGGGTDTQYF.

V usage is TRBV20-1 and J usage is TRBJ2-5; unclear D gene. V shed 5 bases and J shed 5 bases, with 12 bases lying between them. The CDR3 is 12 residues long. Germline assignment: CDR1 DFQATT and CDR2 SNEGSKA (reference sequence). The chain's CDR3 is CSADRSTETQYF. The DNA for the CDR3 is TGCAGTGCTGATCGGTCGACGGAGACCCAGTACTTC.

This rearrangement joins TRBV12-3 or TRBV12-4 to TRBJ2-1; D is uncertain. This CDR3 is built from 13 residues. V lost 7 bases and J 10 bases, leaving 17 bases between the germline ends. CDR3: CASNPTPLPEQFF. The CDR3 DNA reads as TGTGCCAGCAACCCCACCCCCCTACCCGAGCAGTTCTTC.

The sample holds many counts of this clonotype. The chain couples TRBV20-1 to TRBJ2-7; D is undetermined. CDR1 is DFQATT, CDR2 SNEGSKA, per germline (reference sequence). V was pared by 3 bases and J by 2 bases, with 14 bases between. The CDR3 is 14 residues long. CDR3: CSASETSKPYEQYF. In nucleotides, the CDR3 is TGCAGTGCTAGTGAGACATCGAAACCCTACGAGCAGTACTTC.

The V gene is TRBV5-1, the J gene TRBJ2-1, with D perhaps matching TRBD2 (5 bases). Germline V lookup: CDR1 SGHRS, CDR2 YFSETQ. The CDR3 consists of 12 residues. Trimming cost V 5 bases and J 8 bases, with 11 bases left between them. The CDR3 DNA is TGCGCCAGCAGGCTAGTGGAGGATGAGCAGTTCTTC. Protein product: CASRLVEDEQFF.

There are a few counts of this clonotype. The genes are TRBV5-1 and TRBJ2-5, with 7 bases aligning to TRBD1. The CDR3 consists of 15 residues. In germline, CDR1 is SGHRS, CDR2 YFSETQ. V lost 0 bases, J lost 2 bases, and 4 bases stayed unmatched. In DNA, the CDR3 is TGCGCCAGCAGCTTGGCCGGACAGGCACAAGAGACCCAGTACTTC. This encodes CASSLAGQAQETQYF. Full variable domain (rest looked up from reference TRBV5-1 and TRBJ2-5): KAGVTQTPRYLIKTRGQQVTLSCSPISGHRSVSWYQQTPGQGLQFLFEYFSETQRNKGNFPGRFSGRQFSNSRSEMNVSTLELGDSALYLCASSLAGQAQETQYFGPGTRLLVL.

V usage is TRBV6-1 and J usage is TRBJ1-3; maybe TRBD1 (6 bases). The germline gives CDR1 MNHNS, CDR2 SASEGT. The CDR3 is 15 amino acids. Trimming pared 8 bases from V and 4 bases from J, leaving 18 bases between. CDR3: CASRGVRGPGNTIYF. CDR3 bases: TGTGCCAGCCGGGGTGTTCGGGGGCCCGGAAACACCATATATTTT.

The CDR3 DNA is TGTGCCAGCAGCGTTACGAACACCGGGGAGCTGTTTTTT. Its protein is CASSVTNTGELFF. The chain employs TRBV2 and TRBJ2-2, with D unclear. Germline V gives CDR1 SNHLY, CDR2 FYNNEI. Trimming removed 6 bases at V and 0 bases at J, with 5 bases between. The CDR3 contains 13 residues. The complete variable domain, with remaining parts taken from reference TRBV2 and TRBJ2-2, reads EPEVTQTPSHQVTQMGQEVILRCVPISNHLYFYWYRQILGQKVEFLVSFYNNEISEKSEIFDDQFSVERPDGSNFTLKIRSTKLEDSAMYFCASSVTNTGELFFGEGSRLTVL.

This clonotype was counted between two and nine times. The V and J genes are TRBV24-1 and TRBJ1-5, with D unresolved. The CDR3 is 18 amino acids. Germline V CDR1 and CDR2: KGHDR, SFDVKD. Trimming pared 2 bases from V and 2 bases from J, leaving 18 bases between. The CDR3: CATSDSLSPDGRNQPQHF. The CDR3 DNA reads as TGTGCCACCAGTGATTCCCTATCGCCTGACGGGCGCAATCAGCCCCAGCATTTT.

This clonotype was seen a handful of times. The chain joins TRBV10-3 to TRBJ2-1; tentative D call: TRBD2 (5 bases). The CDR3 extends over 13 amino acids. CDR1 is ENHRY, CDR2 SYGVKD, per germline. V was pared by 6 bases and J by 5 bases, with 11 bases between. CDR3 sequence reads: CAIRGDPNNEQFF. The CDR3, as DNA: TGTGCCATCAGGGGAGACCCCAACAATGAGCAGTTCTTC.

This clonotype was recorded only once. The CDR3 region is CSERSSYNEQFF. CDR3 nucleotides: TGCAGTGAGCGGTCCTCCTACAATGAGCAGTTCTTC. The V gene is TRBV20-1, the J gene TRBJ2-1; D is possibly TRBD2 (5 bases). From germline, CDR1 is DFQATT and CDR2 SNEGSKA (reference sequence). This CDR3 has 12 amino acids. Trimming pared 7 bases from V and 0 bases from J, leaving 7 bases between.

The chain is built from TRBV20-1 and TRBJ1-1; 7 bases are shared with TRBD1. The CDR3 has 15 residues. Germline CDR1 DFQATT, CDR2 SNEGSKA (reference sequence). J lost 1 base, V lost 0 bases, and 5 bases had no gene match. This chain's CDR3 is CSARDTGQRNTEAFF. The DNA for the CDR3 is TGCAGTGCTAGAGATACGGGACAGAGGAACACTGAAGCTTTCTTT.

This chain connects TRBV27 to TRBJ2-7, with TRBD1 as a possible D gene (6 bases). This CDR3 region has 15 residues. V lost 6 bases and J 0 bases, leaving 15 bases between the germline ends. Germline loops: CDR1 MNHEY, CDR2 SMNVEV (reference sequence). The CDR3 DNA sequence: TGTGCCAGCAGACGGCTACAGGGCATCTCCTACGAGCAGTACTTC. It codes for CASRRLQGISYEQYF.